The clone carrying this T cell receptor beta chain has just a few counts. Its antigen is unidentified. An end of the junction does not agree with germline; a read error may underlie this. Use of 60 Vbeta and 13 Jbeta primers characterized the PCR. The table came from immunoSEQ multiplex PCR; TCRdb's copy has only in-frame clones and leaves some out. The sample records 95,000 to 150,000 clones, roughly 75% being singletons. This sample was taken from a study of cytomegalovirus exposure and HLA in healthy donors. Study-level results: The listing of roughly 160 TCR beta chains classed them as cytomegalovirus-associated. Prior analysis indicated that the majority of TCR beta V segments exhibited productivity approximately 90% or approximately 30% of the time. Follow-up analysis found HLA locus-dependent TCR association rates, highest for DRB1 and lowest for HLA-C.

Germline lookup yields CDR1 SEHNR and CDR2 FQNEAQ (reference sequence). This CDR3 is built from 12 residues. The receptor was derived from a woman aged 50 to 65 in good health and CMV-seronegative. The gene calls are TRBV7-9 and TRBJ2-5, with TRBD2 as a possible D gene (5 bases). Sequencing was done on a sample of PBMCs. The CDR3 nucleotides read TGTTCCAGCAGCTGGAGAGGGGAGACCCAGTACTTC. It specifies CSSSWRGETQYF.